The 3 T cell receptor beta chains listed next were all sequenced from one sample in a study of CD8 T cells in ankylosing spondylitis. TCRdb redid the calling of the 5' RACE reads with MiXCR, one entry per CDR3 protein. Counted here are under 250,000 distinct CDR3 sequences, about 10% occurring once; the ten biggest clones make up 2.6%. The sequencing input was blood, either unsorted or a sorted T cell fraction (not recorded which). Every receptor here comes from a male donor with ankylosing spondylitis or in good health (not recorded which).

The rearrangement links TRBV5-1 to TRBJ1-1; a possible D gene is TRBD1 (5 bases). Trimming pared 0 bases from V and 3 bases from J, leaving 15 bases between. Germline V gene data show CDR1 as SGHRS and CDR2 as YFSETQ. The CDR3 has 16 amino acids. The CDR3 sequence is CASSLADGGAHTEAFF. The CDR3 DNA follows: TGCGCCAGCAGCTTGGCCGATGGGGGAGCCCACACTGAAGCTTTCTTT.

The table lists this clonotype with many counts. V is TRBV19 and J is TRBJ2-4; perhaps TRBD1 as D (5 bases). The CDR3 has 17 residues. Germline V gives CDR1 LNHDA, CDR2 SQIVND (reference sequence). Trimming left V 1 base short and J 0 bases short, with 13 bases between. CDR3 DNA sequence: TGTGCCAGTAGTATAGTGACAGACCTGCTAGCCAAAAACATTCAGTACTTC. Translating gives CASSIVTDLLAKNIQYF.

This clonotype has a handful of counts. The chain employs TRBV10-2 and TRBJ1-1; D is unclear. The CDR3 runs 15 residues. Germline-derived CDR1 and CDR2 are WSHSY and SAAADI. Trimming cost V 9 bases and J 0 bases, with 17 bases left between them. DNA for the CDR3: TGCGCCAGTTACCGTATTTTGAGGTTGAACACTGAAGCTTTCTTT. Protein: CASYRILRLNTEAFF.